The 8 T cell receptor beta chains below come from one sample, sequenced in a study of beta chain features in type 1 diabetes. No antigen has been identified for these receptors. Since all of the isolated RNA was reverse transcribed, expressed TCRB transcripts were what got sequenced. Sequencing was performed with immunoSEQ multiplex PCR; in TCRdb, only in-frame clones are kept and a portion is missing. The sample has some 250,000 clones, under 13% seen once; the top ten hold 0.017%. Regarding the study as a whole: Shortening that was moderate but significant affected the TCRB CDR3s of Type 1 diabetes patients in all four CD4+ subsets.

Sequences were obtained from naive CD4+ T cells from blood. These receptors were obtained from a young man with type 1 diabetes.

The sample holds a few counts of this clone. This chain uses TRBV18 with TRBJ1-6; D possibly corresponds to TRBD1 (6 bases). This CDR3 spans 17 amino acids. Looked up from germline, CDR1 is KGHSH and CDR2 is LQKENI. Trimming shortened V by 5 bases and J by 7 bases, and 21 bases separated the two germline ends. The CDR3 DNA reads as TGTGCCAGCTCATTTGGCCCAGACAGGCCATCGAATTCACCCCTCCACTTT. It specifies CASSFGPDRPSNSPLHF.

A few counts support this clone. Other DNA sequences in this sample translate to the same CDR3. The chain uses TRBV29-1 and TRBJ1-1, with 7 bases aligning to TRBD1. The CDR3 is made up of 13 amino acids. CDR1 is SQVTM and CDR2 is ANQGSEA in the germline V gene. V gave up 4 bases and J gave up 0 bases; unmatched junction bases: 2. The CDR3 loop reads CSVGGTVNTEAFF. CDR3 bases: TGCAGCGTTGGCGGGACAGTGAACACTGAAGCTTTCTTT.

This clone has only a few counts. The rearrangement links TRBV25-1 to TRBJ1-1; D gene uncertain. Germline V lookup: CDR1 MGHDK, CDR2 SYGVNS. V was clipped by 3 bases and J by 1 base, with 6 bases between them. The CDR3 contains 13 residues. The DNA for the CDR3 is TGTGCCAGCAGTGAGTGGAGGAACACTGAAGCTTTCTTT. As protein: CASSEWRNTEAFF.

This chain uses TRBV7-3 with TRBJ2-3, with 9 bases lining up with TRBD1. V trimming: 4 bases; J trimming: 0 bases; junction bases outside the gene matches: 2. CDR1 and CDR2 from the germline V gene are SGHTA and FQGTGA. The length of the CDR3 is 15 residues. CDR3 sequence reads: CASSSGTGSTDTQYF. The CDR3, as DNA: TGTGCCAGCAGCTCCGGGACAGGGAGCACAGATACGCAGTATTTT.

This clone showed up just a few times. The chain joins TRBV5-1 to TRBJ2-3, with 11 positions matching TRBD2. CDR1 and CDR2 from the germline V gene are SGHRS and YFSETQ. Losses at the gene ends were 5 bases for V and 9 bases for J; bases not matched to a gene: 8. The CDR3 extends over 14 amino acids. The CDR3 sequence: CASSPGTSGMTQYF. The CDR3 DNA sequence: TGCGCCAGCAGTCCCGGGACTAGCGGAATGACGCAGTATTTT.

This rearrangement joins TRBV27 to TRBJ1-1; TRBD1 aligns across 9 bases. The CDR3 has 14 amino acids. The V segment lost 3 bases and the J segment 7 bases; nucleotides outside the gene matches: 6. Germline V gives CDR1 MNHEY, CDR2 SMNVEV (reference sequence). This chain's CDR3 is CASSFLGGQGEAFF. CDR3 bases: TGTGCCAGCAGTTTTTTAGGGGGACAGGGTGAAGCTTTCTTT.

This clone was found a few times. This chain uses TRBV7-9 with TRBJ2-5, with TRBD1 identical over 8 bases. Germline CDR1 SEHNR, CDR2 FQNEAQ (reference sequence). The CDR3 has 16 amino acids. J lost 5 bases, V lost 1 base, and 9 bases had no gene match. This CDR3 reads CASSLGPGQDRETQYF. The CDR3 coding sequence is TGTGCCAGCAGCTTAGGCCCGGGACAGGACAGGGAGACCCAGTACTTC.

The V and J genes are TRBV13 and TRBJ2-5; D possibly corresponds to TRBD1 (5 bases). Trimming cost V 3 bases and J 5 bases, with 16 bases left between them. The germline CDR1 and CDR2 sequences are PRHDT and FYEKMQ (reference sequence). The CDR3 loop spans 15 amino acids. As DNA, the CDR3 is TGTGCCAGCAGCTTTGGCAGGGCCCCGTATGAGACCCAGTACTTC. It specifies CASSFGRAPYETQYF.